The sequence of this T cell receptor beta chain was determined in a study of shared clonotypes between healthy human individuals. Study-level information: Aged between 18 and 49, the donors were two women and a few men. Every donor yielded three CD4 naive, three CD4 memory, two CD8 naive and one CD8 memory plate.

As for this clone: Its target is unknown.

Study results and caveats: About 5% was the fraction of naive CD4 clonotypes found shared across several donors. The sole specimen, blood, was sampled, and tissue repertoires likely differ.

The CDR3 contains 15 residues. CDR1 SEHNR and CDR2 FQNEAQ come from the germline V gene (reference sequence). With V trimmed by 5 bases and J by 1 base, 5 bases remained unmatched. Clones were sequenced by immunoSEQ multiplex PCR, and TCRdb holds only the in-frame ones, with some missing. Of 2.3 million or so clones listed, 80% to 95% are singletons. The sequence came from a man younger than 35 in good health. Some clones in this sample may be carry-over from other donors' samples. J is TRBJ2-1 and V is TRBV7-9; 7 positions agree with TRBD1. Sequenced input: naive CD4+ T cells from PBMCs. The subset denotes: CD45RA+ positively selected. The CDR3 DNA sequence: TGTGCCAGCAGCCCGGGGACAGCTTCCTACAATGAGCAGTTCTTC. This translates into CASSPGTASYNEQFF.